The 29 T cell receptor beta chains below all came from one sample that was sequenced in a study of tumor-infiltrating lymphocytes in oesophageal squamous cell carcinoma (dated by TCRdb to the mid-2010s). Libraries were made using PCR. Sequencer: Illumina HiSeq 2000. TCRdb redid the processing of the public reads, applying fastp at Q25 and MiXCR, and retained in-frame beta chains. CDR3 protein sequences are deduplicated, and each keeps its most common genes and DNA. The sample table lists approximately 15,000 distinct CDR3 sequences, around 48% of them with a count of one. The leading ten clones occupy about 18% of the sample. Sequenced sample: esophageal tumor tissue. These receptors all come from a male donor with esophageal squamous cell carcinoma.

The V and J genes are TRBV27 and TRBJ2-3; D not resolved. Germline CDR1 reads MNHEY; CDR2 reads SMNVEV (reference sequence). This CDR3 is built from 14 residues. Between the trimmed V and J ends, which lost 6 bases and 2 bases, there was a span of 12 bases. The CDR3 region is CASRALEHTDTQYF. The DNA of the CDR3 is TGTGCCAGCAGGGCTTTGGAGCACACAGATACGCAGTATTTT.

The chain combines TRBV7-6 with TRBJ2-5; 10 bases fit TRBD2. The J call is in doubt because the DNA end fits TRBJ2-7 better. Germline V CDR1 and CDR2: SGHVS, FNYEAQ. The CDR3 extends over 15 amino acids. The CDR3 nucleotides read TGTGCCAGCAGCTTATATTCTAGCGGGAGAACCGAGCAGTACTTC. Its protein is CASSLYSSGRTEQYF.

The chain uses TRBV7-6 and TRBJ1-2, with D perhaps TRBD1 (6 bases). V lost 2 bases and J lost 1, with 14 bases in between. There are 16 residues in the CDR3. Germline CDR1 reads SGHVS; CDR2 reads FNYEAQ. DNA of the CDR3: TGTGCCAGCAGCTTACCGGGACACCCGCTTAACTATGGCTACACCTTC. Protein: CASSLPGHPLNYGYTF.

The chain joins TRBV11-2 to TRBJ2-7; TRBD2 might be the D (6 bases). TRBJ2-5 matches the DNA end more closely, so the J call is doubtful. The CDR3 extends over 11 amino acids. Germline V gene lookup returns CDR1 SGHAT and CDR2 FQNNGV. The CDR3 region has the DNA TGTGCCAGCAGCCGGGGGGAGACCCAGTACTTC. It yields the protein CASSRGETQYF.

The genes are TRBV7-6 and TRBJ2-2; 8 bases fit TRBD2. The V segment lost 2 bases and the J segment 5 bases; nucleotides outside the gene matches: 7. The CDR3 contains 16 residues. Looked up from germline, CDR1 is SGHVS and CDR2 is FNYEAQ. The CDR3 loop is CASSLRAGGTTGELFF. The CDR3 DNA sequence: TGTGCCAGCAGCTTAAGGGCGGGAGGAACGACCGGGGAGCTGTTTTTT.

This chain links TRBV10-1 with TRBJ1-4; TRBD1 might be the D (6 bases). The ends were cut back, 0 bases at V and 5 bases at J, with 10 bases in the middle. CDR3 length: 15 residues. In germline, CDR1 is WNHNN, CDR2 SYGVQD (reference sequence). In DNA form, the CDR3 reads TGCGCCAGCAGTGAGTCGGCGGGGGCGAATGAAAAACTGTTTTTT. Its translation: CASSESAGANEKLFF.

As regards this clonotype: Here the CDR3 omits its conserved ending phenylalanine or tryptophan, so a read error is the likely source. The limits of the CDR3 on the DNA are not certain, so only TCRdb's listed CDR3 is given. This rearrangement joins TRBV7-9 to TRBJ1-6; the table calls TRBD1, which could not be checked here. The germline V gene encodes CDR1 SEHNR and CDR2 FQNEAQ (reference sequence). A total of 15 residues make up the CDR3, ends included. The CDR3 loop is CASISTGGNEQFFGA.

V and J are TRBV18 and TRBJ1-2; no reliable D call. This CDR3 contains 13 residues. CDR1 and CDR2 (germline): KGHSH, LQKENI. With 0 bases removed from V and 5 bases from J, the gap between germline ends came to 7 bases. The chain's CDR3 is CASSPPEAYGYTF. The DNA for the CDR3 is TGTGCCAGCTCACCACCGGAAGCGTATGGCTACACCTTC.

A few counts support this clonotype. The rearrangement joins TRBV7-9 to TRBJ1-1; D gene unclear. CDR1 and CDR2 from the germline V gene are SEHNR and FQNEAQ (reference sequence). The CDR3 covers 14 residues. The V end was cut by 3 bases, the J end by 1 base, with 9 bases between. The CDR3 spells CASSLGFGNTEAFF. The CDR3 bases are TGTGCCAGCAGCTTGGGCTTCGGGAACACTGAAGCTTTCTTT.

The chain combines TRBV6-8 with TRBJ2-3; D is perhaps TRBD1 or TRBD2 (5 bases each). With 5 bases removed from V and 9 bases from J, the gap between germline ends came to 18 bases. Germline CDR1 is MNHGY and CDR2 is SAAAGT. This CDR3 region has 14 residues. The CDR3 loop reads CASSPGTATRTQYF. CDR3 bases: TGTGCCAGCAGTCCCGGGACCGCCACCAGGACGCAGTATTTT.

This clonotype is deemed medium-sized. A single base separates this from a much larger clone, so it may be a read error. The chain uses TRBV10-3 and TRBJ2-1; TRBD2 matches at 14 bases. TRBJ2-7 explains the end of the DNA better; the J call may be wrong. Per the germline V gene, CDR1 is ENHRY and CDR2 is SYGVKD. CDR3 length: 17 residues. In DNA, the CDR3 is TGTGCCATCAGACCGGGACTAGCGGGAGCCCTTGACAATGAGCAGTACTTC. This sequence encodes CAIRPGLAGALDNEQYF.

A note on this clonotype: This CDR3 fails to terminate in the conserved phenylalanine or tryptophan, so it likely reflects a read error. The DNA is left out, because the CDR3 cannot be placed on it with certainty; the CDR3 is given as TCRdb lists it. CDR3 amino acids: CASSESGGGAIQYFGA. The chain couples TRBV10-2 to TRBJ2-6; the table's D gene call, TRBD2, was not cross checked with the DNA. The germline gives CDR1 WSHSY, CDR2 SAAADI. The CDR3 sequence runs 16 residues, both termini included.

By proportion, this clonotype is medium-sized. This chain connects TRBV7-9 to TRBJ2-7, with 8 bases identical to TRBD1. CDR3 length: 15 amino acids. The V gene end was trimmed by 4 bases and the J gene end by 6 bases; junction bases not matched to a gene: 11. The germline V gene has CDR1 SEHNR and CDR2 FQNEAQ (reference sequence). The CDR3 is CASSSRGTGGTEQYF. The CDR3 coding sequence is TGTGCCAGCAGCTCGCGTGGGACAGGAGGAACCGAGCAGTACTTC.

This sequence joins TRBV11-2 and TRBJ2-4; 10 bases fit TRBD1. The CDR3 covers 17 residues. V gave up 5 bases and J gave up 0 bases; unmatched junction bases: 7. CDR1 and CDR2 (germline): SGHAT, FQNNGV. CDR3: CASSTWTGGLAKNIQYF. The CDR3, as DNA: TGTGCCAGCAGCACATGGACAGGGGGACTAGCCAAAAACATTCAGTACTTC.

The J gene is TRBJ2-4, the V gene TRBV7-6; TRBD2 matches 9 bases. The closer fit of TRBJ2-5 to the DNA end suggests the J call may be wrong. Germline V gene data show CDR1 as SGHVS and CDR2 as FNYEAQ. CDR3 length equals 16 residues. The CDR3 spells CASSLRASGNGETQYF. In DNA, the CDR3 is TGTGCCAGCAGCTTGAGGGCTAGCGGGAATGGAGAGACCCAGTACTTC.

This clonotype was counted a single time. The conserved phenylalanine or tryptophan normally closing the CDR3 is absent here, so this likely arose from a read error. No DNA is shown, since the ends of the CDR3 on it are uncertain; the CDR3 is the one TCRdb lists. This sequence joins TRBV28 and TRBJ2-6; TRBD2 is the table's D call, not checked against the DNA. The germline V gene has CDR1 MDHEN and CDR2 SYDVKM. The CDR3 is made up of 14 amino acids, end residues included. CDR3 sequence reads: CASSLTSGTLFFGS.

The chain has TRBV7-2 and TRBJ2-1; D is ambiguous. The J call may not be correct, given that the DNA end is closer to TRBJ2-7. CDR3 size: 13 residues. The germline V gene encodes CDR1 SGHTA and CDR2 FQGNSA. DNA of the CDR3: TGTGCCAGCAGCTTAGCAGAGGAATACGAGCAGTACTTC. It is translated as CASSLAEEYEQYF.

This clonotype occurred once. The chain has TRBV6-9 and TRBJ1-3; D unclear. The CDR3 runs 14 residues. Germline values: CDR1 MNHGY, CDR2 SVAAGI. V shed 6 bases and J shed 0 bases, with 9 bases lying between them. The CDR3 DNA reads TGTGCCAGCAGCGTCACGGACTCTGGAAACACCATATATTTT. It is translated as CASSVTDSGNTIYF.

Only a few counts were recorded for this clonotype. CDR3 region: CASSKRNPGELFF. CDR3 sequence (DNA): TGTGCCAGCAGCAAACGGAATCCCGGGGAGCTGTTTTTT. V usage is TRBV7-6 and J usage is TRBJ2-2; D call uncertain. CDR1 is SGHVS and CDR2 is FNYEAQ in the germline V gene. CDR3 length: 13 amino acids. V lost 5 bases and J 6 bases, leaving 10 bases between the germline ends. Complete variable domain (other parts from reference TRBV7-6 and TRBJ2-2): GAGVSQSPRYKVTKRGQDVALRCDPISGHVSLYWYRQALGQGPEFLTYFNYEAQQDKSGLPNDRFSAERPEGSISTLTIQRTEQRDSAMYRCASSKRNPGELFFGEGSRLTVL.

This clonotype has ten or more counts. With a much larger clone just one base away, this may be a read error. CDR3 sequence reads: CASSPSGGDYNEQYF. CDR3 bases: TGTGCCAGCAGTCCGAGCGGAGGGGACTACAATGAGCAGTACTTC. The rearrangement uses TRBV6-4 and TRBJ2-7, with 7 bases lining up with TRBD2. Germline values: CDR1 MRHNA, CDR2 SNTAGT. This CDR3 is built from 15 residues. Trimming at V came to 5 bases and at J to 7 bases, leaving 14 bases not matched to a gene.

This clonotype was seen at least ten times. The rearrangement uses TRBV4-1 and TRBJ1-1; 10 bases fit TRBD1. The V gene's germline CDR1 is MGHRA and CDR2 YSYEKL. V was pared by 2 bases and J by 4 bases, with 4 bases of the junction left unmatched. The CDR3 loop spans 15 amino acids. In DNA form, the CDR3 reads TGCGCCAGCAGCCAAATGACAGGGGGCTTCACTGAAGCTTTCTTT. Its protein is CASSQMTGGFTEAFF.

The V gene is TRBV11-2, the J gene TRBJ1-1; a weak D match, TRBD1 (6 bases). V was trimmed by 1 base and J by 5 bases, leaving 14 bases between them. Germline CDR1 reads SGHAT; CDR2 reads FQNNGV. The CDR3 contains 15 residues. DNA for the CDR3: TGTGCCAGCAGCTTAGTTCCTTCGGGGGCTACTGAAGCTTTCTTT. This sequence encodes CASSLVPSGATEAFF.

This clonotype was counted many times. Lacking the conserved final phenylalanine or tryptophan, this CDR3 likely reflects a read error. The DNA is omitted, as the CDR3 cannot be located on it reliably, and the CDR3 follows TCRdb's listing. This chain connects TRBV7-2 to TRBJ2-7; TRBD2, the table's D call, was not compared with the DNA. Germline assignment: CDR1 SGHTA and CDR2 FQGNSA. The CDR3 comprises 19 residues, both ends counted. This chain's CDR3 is CASSAQTSGGGRYGYTFGS.

The V call is TRBV6-6, the J call TRBJ1-5, with TRBD1 matching 7 bases. Germline CDR1 is MNHNY and CDR2 is SVGAGI (reference sequence). Losses at the gene ends were 0 bases for V and 7 bases for J; bases not matched to a gene: 6. CDR3 length equals 15 residues. The CDR3 reads CASSYSTGRMQPQHF. The CDR3 bases are TGTGCCAGCAGTTACTCGACAGGGAGGATGCAGCCCCAGCATTTT.

This chain uses TRBV28 with TRBJ1-1; D is perhaps TRBD1 (6 bases). The CDR3 runs 17 residues. V dropped 1 base and J dropped 4 bases, with 19 bases sitting between them. Germline CDR1 is MDHEN and CDR2 is SYDVKM. CDR3 residues: CASSLFPQGSGSTEAFF. DNA for the CDR3: TGTGCCAGCAGTTTATTCCCCCAGGGGTCGGGGAGCACTGAAGCTTTCTTT. Full variable domain (remainder filled in from reference TRBV28 and TRBJ1-1): DVKVTQSSRYLVKRTGEKVFLECVQDMDHENMFWYRQDPGLGLRLIYFSYDVKMKEKGDIPEGYSVSREKKERFSLILESASTNQTSMYLCASSLFPQGSGSTEAFFGQGTRLTVV.

The chain carries TRBV7-9 and TRBJ2-5; D is possibly TRBD1 (5 bases). The CDR3 covers 15 residues. In germline, CDR1 is SEHNR, CDR2 FQNEAQ (reference sequence). V shed 1 base and J shed 5 bases, with 14 bases lying between them. CDR3 residues: CASSLEDTPTETQYF. The CDR3, as DNA: TGTGCCAGCAGCTTAGAGGACACACCCACGGAGACCCAGTACTTC.

Comment on this clonotype: The junction departs from germline at one end; a sequencing error may be responsible. The V call is TRBV7-6, the J call TRBJ2-1; 10 bases agree with TRBD1. The CDR3 contains 12 residues. Germline CDR1 reads SGHVS; CDR2 reads FNYEAQ. The CDR3 bases are TGTGTCAGCAGCTGGGGGACAGGGGACCAGTTCTTC. It encodes CVSSWGTGDQFF.

The chain recombines TRBV7-8 with TRBJ2-2, with D hard to call. The J call may be incorrect, as the DNA end agrees better with TRBJ1-3. This CDR3 contains 16 residues. Germline loops: CDR1 SGHVS, CDR2 FQNEAQ. Written as DNA, the CDR3 is TGTGCCAGCAGCGTAGGCATACCCCGCTCTGGAAACACCATATATTTT. It specifies CASSVGIPRSGNTIYF.

The CDR3 nucleotides read TGTGCCAGCAGCTTAAAAGGGGTTTCCACTGAAGCTTTCTTT. Its translation is CASSLKGVSTEAFF. The chain recombines TRBV7-8 with TRBJ1-1, with D possibly TRBD1 on 5 matching bases. Germline CDR1 is SGHVS and CDR2 is FQNEAQ. Deletions cut 2 bases from V and 4 bases from J, with 11 bases between. The CDR3 is 14 residues long. Together with reference TRBV7-8 and TRBJ1-1, the CDR3 gives the full variable domain: GAGVSQSPRYKVAKRGQDVALRCDPISGHVSLFWYQQALGQGPEFLTYFQNEAQLDKSGLPSDRFFAERPEGSVSTLKIQRTQQEDSAVYLCASSLKGVSTEAFFGQGTRLTVV.